The clone carrying this TCR beta chain was recorded at least ten times. The data are from a study of human T cells and chemical hapten exposure. Across the study: Yields of TCR per sample differed, chiefly owing to small differences in pooled library volume.

Specified time point: pre-sensitization, week 0. As for treatment: therapeutic diphenylcyclopropenone sensitization with weekly scalp DPC. Alopecia patients, 18 to 70 years old and DPC-suitable, served as donors. The study extracted total RNA from unfractionated whole blood. The CDR3 has 14 residues. The germline V and J ends were trimmed by 6 bases and 0 bases, with 11 bases remaining between them. TCRdb re-derived calls from the RACE reads in MiXCR, one entry per CDR3 protein. The sample consists of fewer than 70,000 distinct CDR3 sequences, around 6.6% of them appearing once. The sequence was collected from a woman aged 25 to 45 with alopecia areata. Some clones in this sample may be carry-over from other donors' samples. Material: whole blood, obtained in connection with sensitization to the hapten diphenylcyclopropenone (DPC). The rearrangement links TRBV12-3 or TRBV12-4 to TRBJ1-1; no firm D call. CDR3 amino acids: CASSGVPLNTEAFF. The CDR3 bases are TGTGCCAGCAGCGGGGTCCCACTGAACACTGAAGCTTTCTTT.